This TCR beta chain was captured in a study of OX40 agonist ivuxolimab in advanced cancers. Study background: The diagnoses of dose-escalation patients were hepatocellular carcinoma, melanoma, renal cell or head and neck cancer. People who had prior anti-PD-1, anti-PD-L1 or anti-CTLA-4 therapy could take part, and under 45% had some.

About this clone itself: The antigen is not known.

Whole-study findings and limits: The study found that CD8+ T cells averaged more expanded clones than CD4+.

Profiled with immunoSEQ multiplex PCR; TCRdb holds only in-frame clones, not every one. This table has about 53,000 clones, around 82% appearing once. The receptor was isolated from an adult with an advanced solid tumor such as melanoma, head and neck, liver or kidney cancer. The sequences come from CD4+ or CD8+ T cells sorted from blood, collected in a trial of the OX40 agonist ivuxolimab.

The CDR3 sequence is CASSTPLGAEAFF. The DNA for the CDR3 is TGTGCCAGTAGTACCCCCCTCGGGGCTGAAGCTTTCTTT. The chain combines TRBV19 with TRBJ1-1; no clear D gene. Germline V CDR1 and CDR2: LNHDA, SQIVND (reference sequence). V was trimmed by 4 bases and J by 6 bases, leaving 12 bases between them. The CDR3 spans 13 residues.